These T cell receptor beta chains were read from a single sample in a study of blood T cell repertoires in COVID-19. Profiling relied on immunoSEQ multiplex PCR, and the TCRdb table lists in-frame clones only, not all of them. Here the sample spans 95,000 to 150,000 clones, about 80% being singletons. Sequencing used peripheral blood. The receptors stem from a human donor in a cohort sampled during active COVID-19. Both conserved end residues are part of each CDR3. The D gene is left open where the match is weak. Expanded clones get a size class; other rows say once, few or many, or leave the size out.

>NA|TRBJ1-2|NA|TRBV3-1/TRBV3-2
CASSPDPGVTGGYTF
TGTGCCAGCAGCCCCGACCCGGGGGTGACGGGAGGCTACACCTTC
>NA|TRBJ2-1|NA|TRBV6-5
CASYRGGSFYNEQFF
TGTGCCAGCTATAGGGGGGGATCCTTTTACAATGAGCAGTTCTTC
>NA|TRBJ1-2|NA|TRBV4-3
CASSQERGGRSGYTF
TGCGCCAGCAGCCAAGAGAGGGGCGGGAGGAGCGGCTACACCTTC
>NA|TRBJ1-5|NA|TRBV28
CASSAVKITNQPQHF
TGTGCCAGCAGTGCCGTAAAAATAACAAATCAGCCCCAGCATTTT
>TRBD1|TRBJ1-2|few|TRBV5-4
CASSRDREYGYTF
TGTGCCAGCAGCCGCGACAGGGAATATGGCTACACCTTC
>NA|TRBJ1-4|NA|TRBV30
CAWRTSTGSINEKLFF
TGTGCCTGGAGGACCTCTACAGGGTCAATTAATGAAAAACTGTTTTTT
>TRBD1|TRBJ1-4|NA|TRBV5-1
CASRWGDTGVEKLFF
TGCGCCAGCCGGTGGGGTGATACAGGGGTTGAAAAACTGTTTTTT
>TRBD2|TRBJ2-7|many|TRBV18
CASSPGLAGAYEQYF
TGTGCCAGCTCACCGGGACTAGCGGGAGCCTACGAGCAGTACTTC
>TRBD1|TRBJ1-1|NA|TRBV2
CASSPGTASFTEAFF
TGTGCCAGCAGTCCCGGGACAGCGTCGTTCACTGAAGCTTTCTTT
>TRBD2|TRBJ2-7|NA|TRBV7-3
CASSYSSGNSYEQYF
TGTGCCAGCAGCTACTCTAGCGGGAACTCCTACGAGCAGTACTTC
>NA|TRBJ1-1|NA|TRBV4-1
CASNRIGATNTEAFF
TGCGCCAGCAACCGTATAGGGGCTACAAACACTGAAGCTTTCTTT
>TRBD2|TRBJ2-1|NA|TRBV7-8
CASSVTFRGDEQFF
TGTGCCAGCAGCGTAACCTTTCGGGGGGATGAGCAGTTCTTC
>TRBD1|TRBJ1-1|NA|TRBV27
CASSGKNRGDTEAFF
TGTGCCAGCAGTGGAAAGAACAGGGGCGACACTGAAGCTTTCTTT
>NA|TRBJ2-6|once|TRBV7-2
CASSPAGRGRVSGANVLTF
TGTGCCAGCAGCCCCGCCGGGAGGGGGCGCGTCTCTGGGGCCAACGTCCTGACTTTC
>NA|TRBJ2-3|NA|TRBV7-9
CASSPTERDTQYF
TGTGCCAGCAGCCCGACGGAGAGAGATACGCAGTATTTT
>NA|TRBJ2-5|NA|TRBV9
CASSPHEETQYF
TGTGCCAGCAGCCCCCATGAGGAGACCCAGTACTTC
>TRBD1|TRBJ1-2|once|TRBV6-5
CASSPDRGDGYTF
TGTGCCAGCAGTCCGGACAGGGGAGATGGCTACACCTTC
>NA|TRBJ1-2|NA|TRBV4-2
CASSHRADRDYGYTF
TGTGCCAGCAGCCACCGGGCCGACAGAGACTATGGCTACACCTTC
>NA|TRBJ2-5|NA|TRBV2
CASLQTEYQETQYF
TGTGCCAGCCTCCAGACAGAATACCAAGAGACCCAGTACTTC
>NA|TRBJ1-2|NA|TRBV28
CASRSTEPYGYTF
TGTGCCAGCAGATCGACAGAACCCTATGGCTACACCTTC
>TRBD1|TRBJ1-4|NA|TRBV28
CASSPNERTGSSEKLFF
TGTGCCAGCAGTCCCAACGAGAGGACAGGGTCGAGTGAAAAACTGTTTTTT
>TRBD1|TRBJ1-2|once|TRBV7-2
CASSLRQGDGYTF
TGTGCCAGCAGCTTAAGACAGGGGGATGGCTACACCTTC
>TRBD1|TRBJ1-1|NA|TRBV19
CASRTDRDSEAFF
TGTGCCAGTAGAACGGACAGGGACAGTGAAGCTTTCTTT
>TRBD1|TRBJ2-7|NA|TRBV19
CASSISGQGALYEQYF
TGTGCCAGTAGTATAAGCGGACAGGGGGCTCTCTACGAGCAGTACTTC
>NA|TRBJ2-5|NA|TRBV7-9
CASSIPRTEETQYF
TGTGCCAGCAGCATACCCCGGACAGAAGAGACCCAGTACTTC
>NA|TRBJ1-6|NA|TRBV6-2/TRBV6-3
CASNPQRSLVSSYNSPLHF
TGTGCCAGCAACCCTCAGAGGTCTCTGGTGTCCTCCTATAATTCACCCCTCCACTTT
>TRBD2|TRBJ2-2|NA|TRBV3-1/TRBV3-2
CASSQMGTSGSPPINTGELFF
TGTGCCAGCAGCCAAATGGGGACTAGCGGGAGCCCACCAATTAACACCGGGGAGCTGTTTTTT
>TRBD1|TRBJ2-6|NA|TRBV30
CAWSTGGTGANVLTF
TGTGCCTGGAGTACAGGGGGCACTGGGGCCAACGTCCTGACTTTC
>TRBD1|TRBJ2-2|NA|TRBV5-1
CASSRDRNTGELFF
TGCGCCAGCAGCCGGGACAGAAACACCGGGGAGCTGTTTTTT
>TRBD1|TRBJ1-5|NA|TRBV30
CAWSVGTDSNQPQHF
TGTGCCTGGAGTGTAGGGACAGATAGCAATCAGCCCCAGCATTTT
>NA|TRBJ1-2|once|TRBV18
CASSPTVQDGYTF
TGTGCCAGCTCACCAACTGTCCAGGATGGCTACACCTTC
>NA|TRBJ1-1|once|TRBV2
CASSRVNTEAFF
TGTGCCAGCAGCAGGGTAAACACTGAAGCTTTCTTT
>NA|TRBJ1-2|NA|TRBV3-1/TRBV3-2
CASSQAANYGYTF
TGTGCCAGCAGCCAAGCAGCTAACTATGGCTACACCTTC
>TRBD1|TRBJ1-4|NA|TRBV28
CASSFLVGGGPNEKLFF
TGTGCCAGCAGTTTCCTAGTTGGAGGGGGCCCTAATGAAAAACTGTTTTTT
>NA|TRBJ2-5|few|TRBV12-3/TRBV12-4
CASSSGPGETQYF
TGTGCCAGCAGTTCAGGTCCTGGGGAGACCCAGTACTTC
>NA|TRBJ2-1|NA|TRBV20-1
CSARRGIQGFF
TGCAGTGCTAGGAGAGGCATTCAGGGCTTCTTC
>TRBD1|TRBJ1-1|NA|TRBV28
CASSTVGQGLTEAFF
TGTGCCAGCAGCACCGTGGGACAGGGACTCACTGAAGCTTTCTTT
>TRBD1|TRBJ1-1|NA|TRBV7-9
CASSPQGTEAFF
TGTGCCAGCAGCCCACAGGGGACTGAAGCTTTCTTT
>NA|TRBJ2-2|few|TRBV20-1
CSVLNTGELFF
TGCAGTGTATTGAACACCGGGGAGCTGTTTTTT
>NA|TRBJ2-3|few|TRBV11-1
CASLGGAEPDTQYF
TGTGCCAGCCTTGGGGGGGCGGAACCAGATACGCAGTATTTT
>NA|TRBJ1-2|once|TRBV10-3
CAISESRIEWGYTF
TGTGCCATCAGTGAGTCGAGGATAGAATGGGGCTACACCTTC
>NA|TRBJ2-3|NA|TRBV6-1
CASSERSAGDTQYF
TGTGCCAGCAGTGAAAGGAGTGCCGGAGATACGCAGTATTTT
>NA|TRBJ2-5|NA|TRBV7-2
CASSPSVETQYF
TGTGCCAGCAGCCCCTCGGTAGAGACCCAGTACTTC
>TRBD1|TRBJ1-1|NA|TRBV7-9
CASSSQGGGTEAFF
TGTGCCAGCAGCTCCCAGGGGGGTGGCACTGAAGCTTTCTTT
>NA|TRBJ1-4|NA|TRBV6-5
CASTFGSPNEKLFF
TGTGCCAGTACTTTCGGGAGCCCTAATGAAAAACTGTTTTTT
>TRBD1|TRBJ1-6|NA|TRBV7-2
CASSLVQGNSPLHF
TGTGCCAGCAGCTTAGTACAGGGGAATTCACCCCTCCACTTT
>NA|TRBJ2-1|NA|TRBV7-3
CASSSQPPGEQFF
TGTGCCAGCAGCTCCCAACCTCCGGGTGAGCAGTTCTTC
>NA|TRBJ2-2|once|TRBV18
CASSPLFRGAGELFF
TGTGCCAGCTCACCCCTATTCAGGGGGGCCGGGGAGCTGTTTTTT